Detailed here is one T cell receptor beta chain. TCRdb's copy holds only in-frame clones and misses some; the assay was immunoSEQ multiplex PCR. This table has 150,000 or so clones, 80% appearing once. Trimming cost V 1 base and J 6 bases; bases outside gene matches: 9. The CDR3 extends over 16 amino acids. The germline gives CDR1 SGHTA, CDR2 FQGNSA. The sample belongs to a study of blood T cell repertoires in COVID-19. Background on the study: Both acute and convalescent COVID-19 samples were obtained from the United States, Italy and Spain.

The TCR sequence derives from a man between 60 and 75 years old with acute or convalescent COVID-19. Sequencing was done on a sample of peripheral blood. The chain uses TRBV7-2 and TRBJ2-1; 7 bases map to TRBD2. The CDR3 here is CASSLVAGRQGNEQFF. The CDR3, as DNA: TGTGCCAGCAGCTTAGTAGCGGGTAGGCAGGGCAATGAGCAGTTCTTC. Drawing the rest from reference TRBV7-2 and TRBJ2-1, the complete variable domain is GAGVSQSPSNKVTEKGKDVELRCDPISGHTALYWYRQSLGQGLEFLIYFQGNSAPDKSGLPSDRFSAERTGGSVSTLTIQRTQQEDSAVYLCASSLVAGRQGNEQFFGPGTRLTVL.